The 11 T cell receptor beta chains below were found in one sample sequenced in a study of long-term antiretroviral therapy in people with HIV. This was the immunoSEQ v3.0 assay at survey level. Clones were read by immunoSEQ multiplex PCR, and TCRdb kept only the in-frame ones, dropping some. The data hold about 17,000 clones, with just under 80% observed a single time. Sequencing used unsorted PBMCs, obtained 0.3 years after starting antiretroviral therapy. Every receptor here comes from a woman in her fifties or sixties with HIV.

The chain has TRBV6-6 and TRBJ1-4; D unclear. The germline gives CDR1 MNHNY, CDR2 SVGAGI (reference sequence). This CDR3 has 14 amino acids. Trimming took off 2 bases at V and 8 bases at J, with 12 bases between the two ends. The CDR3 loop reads CASSYDPTGEKLFF. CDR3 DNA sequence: TGTGCCAGCAGTTACGACCCTACGGGGGAAAAACTGTTTTTT.

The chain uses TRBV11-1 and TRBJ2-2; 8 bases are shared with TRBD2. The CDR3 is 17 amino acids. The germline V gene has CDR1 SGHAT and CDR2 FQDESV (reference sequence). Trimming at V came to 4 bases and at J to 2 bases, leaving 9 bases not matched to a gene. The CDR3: CASSSPERGLNTGELFF. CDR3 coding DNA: TGTGCCAGCAGCTCCCCGGAGCGGGGGCTCAACACCGGGGAGCTGTTTTTT.

CDR3 in DNA: TGTGCCTGGAGTGTTGCTTTGAACACTGAAGCTTTCTTT. Encoded protein: CAWSVALNTEAFF. The rearrangement links TRBV30 to TRBJ1-1; D not certain. Trimming cost V 0 bases and J 0 bases, with 5 bases left between them. The CDR3 is made up of 13 amino acids. CDR1 is GTSNPN and CDR2 is SVGIG in the germline V gene (reference sequence).

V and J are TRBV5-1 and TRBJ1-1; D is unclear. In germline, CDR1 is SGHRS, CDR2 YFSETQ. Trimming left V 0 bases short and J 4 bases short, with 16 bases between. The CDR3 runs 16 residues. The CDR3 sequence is CASSLEVRSPSTEAFF. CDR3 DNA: TGCGCCAGCAGCTTGGAGGTCAGATCGCCGAGCACTGAAGCTTTCTTT.

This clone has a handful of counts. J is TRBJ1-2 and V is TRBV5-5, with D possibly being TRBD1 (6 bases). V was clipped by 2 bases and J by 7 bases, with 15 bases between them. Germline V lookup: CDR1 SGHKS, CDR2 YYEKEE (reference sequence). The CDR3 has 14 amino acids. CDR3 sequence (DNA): TGTGCCAGCAGCTTAGAGGGGGGAGCCTCTGGCTACACCTTC. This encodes CASSLEGGASGYTF.

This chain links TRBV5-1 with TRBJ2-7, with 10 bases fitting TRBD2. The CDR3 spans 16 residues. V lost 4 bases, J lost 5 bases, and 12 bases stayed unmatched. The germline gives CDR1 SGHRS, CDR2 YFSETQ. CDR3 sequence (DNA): TGCGCCAGCAGCGGGATCGGTAGCGGGGGGTCCCACGAGCAGTACTTC. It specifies CASSGIGSGGSHEQYF.

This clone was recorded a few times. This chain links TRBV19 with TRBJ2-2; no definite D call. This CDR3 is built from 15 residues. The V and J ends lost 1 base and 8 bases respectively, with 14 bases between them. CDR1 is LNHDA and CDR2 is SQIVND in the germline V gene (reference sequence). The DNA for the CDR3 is TGTGCCAGTAGTATAGCGCCAGCCGTGTGGGGGGAGCTGTTTTTT. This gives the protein CASSIAPAVWGELFF. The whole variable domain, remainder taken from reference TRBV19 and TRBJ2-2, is DGGITQSPKYLFRKEGQNVTLSCEQNLNHDAMYWYRQDPGQGLRLIYYSQIVNDFQKGDIAEGYSVSREKKESFPLTVTSAQKNPTAFYLCASSIAPAVWGELFFGEGSRLTVL.

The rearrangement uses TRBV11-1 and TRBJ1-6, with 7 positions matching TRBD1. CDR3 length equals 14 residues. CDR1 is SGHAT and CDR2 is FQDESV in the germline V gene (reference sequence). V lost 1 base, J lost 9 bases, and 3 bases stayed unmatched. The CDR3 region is CASSLEGAGSPLHF. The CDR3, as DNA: TGTGCCAGCAGCTTAGAGGGGGCTGGTTCACCCCTCCACTTT.

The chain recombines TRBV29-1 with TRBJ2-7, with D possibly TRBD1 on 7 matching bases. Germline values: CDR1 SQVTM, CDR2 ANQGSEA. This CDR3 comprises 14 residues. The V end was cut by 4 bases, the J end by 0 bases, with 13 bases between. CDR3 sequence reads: CSVVAGGSSYEQYF. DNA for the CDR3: TGCAGCGTTGTAGCAGGGGGGAGCTCCTACGAGCAGTACTTC.

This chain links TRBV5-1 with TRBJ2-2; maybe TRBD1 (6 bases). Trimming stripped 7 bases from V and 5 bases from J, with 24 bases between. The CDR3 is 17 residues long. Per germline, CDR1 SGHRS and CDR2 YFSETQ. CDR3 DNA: TGCGCCAGCTCGGTAGCGCAACCGAGTAGGGGGACCGGGGAGCTGTTTTTT. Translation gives CASSVAQPSRGTGELFF. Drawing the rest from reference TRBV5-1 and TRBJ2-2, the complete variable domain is KAGVTQTPRYLIKTRGQQVTLSCSPISGHRSVSWYQQTPGQGLQFLFEYFSETQRNKGNFPGRFSGRQFSNSRSEMNVSTLELGDSALYLCASSVAQPSRGTGELFFGEGSRLTVL.

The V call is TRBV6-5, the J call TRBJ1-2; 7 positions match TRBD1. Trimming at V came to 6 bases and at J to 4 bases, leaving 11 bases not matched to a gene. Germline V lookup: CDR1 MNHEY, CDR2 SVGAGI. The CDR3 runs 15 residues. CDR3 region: CASRQRQGIVYGYTF. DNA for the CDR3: TGTGCCAGCAGGCAAAGACAGGGTATAGTCTATGGCTACACCTTC.